Each of the 13 T cell receptor beta chains below was sequenced from the same sample in a study of a mutant IDH1 vaccine in newly diagnosed glioma. The time point: week 11, during vaccination. The vaccine gave 300 ug of a 20-mer mutant IDH1 peptide subcutaneously per dose. Only in-frame clones appear in the TCRdb table, and some are missing; sequencing was by immunoSEQ multiplex PCR. This table has fewer than 75,000 clones, roughly 83% appearing once. No cognate antigen is known for these TCRs. The sample consisted of PBMCs, taken from a glioma patient whose treatment included an IDH1 peptide vaccine. These receptors were obtained from a woman in her 50s with glioma.

This rearrangement joins TRBV2 to TRBJ1-3; D gene uncertain. Germline assignment: CDR1 SNHLY and CDR2 FYNNEI. CDR3 length: 12 residues. Trimming pared 6 bases from V and 4 bases from J, leaving 7 bases between. The CDR3 region has the DNA TGTGCCAGCAGGAGGTCCGGAAACACCATATATTTT. Translation: CASRRSGNTIYF. Using reference TRBV2 and TRBJ1-3 for the parts outside the CDR3, the full variable domain is EPEVTQTPSHQVTQMGQEVILRCVPISNHLYFYWYRQILGQKVEFLVSFYNNEISEKSEIFDDQFSVERPDGSNFTLKIRSTKLEDSAMYFCASRRSGNTIYFGEGSWLTVV.

The V call is TRBV4-3, the J call TRBJ1-2, with 8 bases identical to TRBD1. Germline values: CDR1 LGHNA, CDR2 YSLEER. With V trimmed by 0 bases and J by 2 bases, 14 bases remained unmatched. The CDR3 length is 19 residues. CDR3 bases: TGCGCCAGCAGCCAAGATGCAGGGGGCAATATAATACTGAACTATGGCTACACCTTC. It specifies CASSQDAGGNIILNYGYTF.

This clone was detected only a few times. The chain carries TRBV10-3 and TRBJ1-6, with D unresolved. Germline lookup yields CDR1 ENHRY and CDR2 SYGVKD. This CDR3 spans 12 amino acids. V was trimmed by 10 bases and J by 7 bases, leaving 11 bases between them. The CDR3 nucleotides are TGTGCCACCAATGGAGGGAATTCACCCCTCCACTTT. The encoded protein is CATNGGNSPLHF.

This clone appeared a few times. The rearrangement links TRBV15 to TRBJ1-5; 7 bases agree with TRBD1. The CDR3 runs 15 residues. J was trimmed by 7 bases and V by 3 bases; bases with no gene match: 9. From germline, CDR1 is LNHNV and CDR2 YYDKDF (reference sequence). The CDR3 loop is CATSRGQRDGQPQHF. The CDR3 bases are TGTGCCACCAGCAGGGGACAGAGGGACGGGCAGCCCCAGCATTTT.

The chain has TRBV27 and TRBJ2-3; D perhaps matches TRBD2 (6 bases). CDR3 size: 14 residues. Trimming stripped 5 bases from V and 6 bases from J, with 15 bases between. CDR1 is MNHEY, CDR2 SMNVEV, per germline (reference sequence). The CDR3 nucleotides are TGTGCCAGCAGTGGCGTGGGGGGAGGCGATACGCAGTATTTT. This codes for CASSGVGGGDTQYF.

The gene calls are TRBV6-5 and TRBJ1-1, with D unclear. Per the germline V gene, CDR1 is MNHEY and CDR2 is SVGAGI. Trimming stripped 0 bases from V and 8 bases from J, with 16 bases between. The CDR3 sequence is 15 residues long. This CDR3 is CASSYSILNGKEAFF. CDR3 nucleotide sequence: TGTGCCAGCAGTTACTCTATATTGAATGGGAAAGAAGCTTTCTTT.

The CDR3, as DNA: TGCGCCAGCAGCCAAGTTTGGGACATAAATCAGCCCCAGCATTTT. Residues: CASSQVWDINQPQHF. The chain uses TRBV4-3 and TRBJ1-5, with a weak D call TRBD1 (6 bases). This CDR3 has 15 residues. In germline, CDR1 is LGHNA, CDR2 YSLEER. V was trimmed by 1 base and J by 4 bases, leaving 11 bases between them.

J is TRBJ1-4 and V is TRBV7-2; a weak D match, TRBD1 (5 bases). CDR1 and CDR2 (germline): SGHTA, FQGNSA. V was clipped by 3 bases and J by 6 bases, with 8 bases between them. The CDR3 contains 13 residues. The CDR3 nucleotides read TGTGCCAGCAGCTTCTCAGGGTATGAAAAACTGTTTTTT. Encoded protein: CASSFSGYEKLFF.

The chain has TRBV5-1 and TRBJ1-1; 9 bases match TRBD1. Germline assignment: CDR1 SGHRS and CDR2 YFSETQ. Germline trimming cut 5 bases from V and 6 bases from J; bases unmatched to any gene: 11. This CDR3 is built from 15 residues. Written as DNA, the CDR3 is TGCGCCAGCAGTTCCCTCCGGGACAGGGTCGCTGAAGCTTTCTTT. Amino acid sequence: CASSSLRDRVAEAFF.

This chain uses TRBV12-5 with TRBJ2-5; 9 nucleotides match TRBD1. The germline V gene encodes CDR1 LGHNT and CDR2 FRNRAP. J was trimmed by 5 bases and V by 0 bases; bases with no gene match: 4. This CDR3 comprises 15 residues. CDR3 DNA: TGTGCTAGTGGTTTGGTCGGGACAGGGAGTGAGACCCAGTACTTC. It codes for CASGLVGTGSETQYF.

The V gene is TRBV5-1, the J gene TRBJ1-1, with 12 bases identical to TRBD1. V lost 5 bases to trimming and J lost 11 bases; unmatched junction nucleotides: 13. The CDR3 has 15 amino acids. Germline CDR1 reads SGHRS; CDR2 reads YFSETQ. CDR3 loop: CASRDSGTGGILAFF. CDR3 nucleotide sequence: TGCGCCAGCAGGGACTCCGGGACAGGGGGCATCTTGGCTTTCTTT.

The CDR3 DNA reads TGTGCCAGCCATTACAGGGGGAACACTGAAGCTTTCTTT. This gives the protein CASHYRGNTEAFF. The chain recombines TRBV2 with TRBJ1-1; 7 nucleotides agree with TRBD1. Germline V gives CDR1 SNHLY, CDR2 FYNNEI. V was pared by 8 bases and J by 1 base, with 4 bases of the junction left unmatched. The CDR3 has 13 amino acids. Full variable domain (outside the CDR3, taken from reference TRBV2 and TRBJ1-1): EPEVTQTPSHQVTQMGQEVILRCVPISNHLYFYWYRQILGQKVEFLVSFYNNEISEKSEIFDDQFSVERPDGSNFTLKIRSTKLEDSAMYFCASHYRGNTEAFFGQGTRLTVV.

The chain carries TRBV6-5 and TRBJ2-2; D uncertain. Trimming shortened V by 2 bases and J by 0 bases, and 10 bases separated the two germline ends. CDR3 length: 16 residues. The V gene's germline CDR1 is MNHEY and CDR2 SVGAGI. CDR3 coding DNA: TGTGCCAGCAGTTACGACAACCCAACGAACACCGGGGAGCTGTTTTTT. The encoded protein is CASSYDNPTNTGELFF.